Shown below are 17 T cell receptor beta chains from a single sample sequenced in a study of T cells in Graves' hyperthyroidism and ophthalmopathy. Amplification of TCR beta CDR3 regions was performed using RNA transcripts as template. HTBI primers were employed in a first-round RT-PCR of the TCR CDR3. From the multiplex PCR reads, TCRdb called clonotypes with MiXCR, one entry per CDR3 protein. The sample lists 450,000 to 550,000 distinct CDR3 sequences, roughly 24% occurring once. Sequencing used blood. Receptors were obtained from a woman between 25 and 40 years old with Graves' ophthalmopathy.

This clonotype has only a few counts. The DNA for the CDR3 is TGTGCCAGCAGCTTAACCAGGGGCCCCACTGAAGCTTTCTTT. It yields the protein CASSLTRGPTEAFF. The rearrangement links TRBV7-9 to TRBJ1-1, with D perhaps matching TRBD1 (6 bases). Per germline, CDR1 SEHNR and CDR2 FQNEAQ (reference sequence). The V end lost 2 bases, the J end lost 4 bases, and 11 bases lay between the germline ends. CDR3 length: 14 residues.

This clonotype has more than one count but fewer than ten. This sequence joins TRBV5-5 and TRBJ2-2, with D perhaps TRBD2 (5 bases). V lost 2 bases to trimming and J lost 2 bases, with 13 bases between them. Germline CDR1 and CDR2: SGHKS and YYEKEE (reference sequence). CDR3 size: 16 residues. CDR3 sequence reads: CASSFPEGLNTGELFF. The DNA of the CDR3 is TGTGCCAGCAGCTTTCCCGAGGGATTAAACACCGGGGAGCTGTTTTTT.

The chain uses TRBV6-1 and TRBJ2-5; no firm D call. Germline lookup yields CDR1 MNHNS and CDR2 SASEGT. The CDR3 has 14 amino acids. Trimming took off 1 base at V and 2 bases at J, with 8 bases between the two ends. As DNA, the CDR3 is TGTGCCAGCAGTGAAGTTCCCGGTCAAGAGACCCAGTACTTC. It specifies CASSEVPGQETQYF.

This chain joins TRBV6-2 or TRBV6-3 and TRBJ2-5, with D uncertain. The germline CDR1 and CDR2 sequences are MNHEY and SVGEGT. This CDR3 has 13 amino acids. Trimming stripped 10 bases from V and 3 bases from J, with 15 bases between. CDR3 DNA sequence: TGTGCCACCGAGGTAGTTACAGAAGAGACCCAGTACTTC. Encoded protein: CATEVVTEETQYF.

This clonotype showed up many times. The chain is built from TRBV5-1 and TRBJ2-2, with D perhaps TRBD1 or TRBD2 (5 bases each). The V end lost 4 bases, the J end lost 4 bases, and 14 bases lay between the germline ends. This CDR3 contains 15 residues. The germline CDR1 and CDR2 sequences are SGHRS and YFSETQ. In nucleotides, the CDR3 is TGCGCCAGCAGCGGAGCCGGGACGGGCACCGGGGAGCTGTTTTTT. Translation gives CASSGAGTGTGELFF.

This chain links TRBV6-1 with TRBJ2-7; 7 nucleotides match TRBD1. The J segment lost 0 bases and the V segment lost 5 bases, leaving 7 bases of the junction unmatched. Germline assignment: CDR1 MNHNS and CDR2 SASEGT. CDR3 length equals 15 residues. CDR3 sequence (DNA): TGTGCCAGCAGTACCGGGACAGTGTTCTCCTACGAGCAGTACTTC. Its translation is CASSTGTVFSYEQYF.

This clonotype was counted at least ten times. It may be a read error: a sequence one base away is much more abundant. The chain combines TRBV2 with TRBJ1-2, with D possibly matching TRBD1 (6 bases). Trimming cost V 6 bases and J 2 bases, with 10 bases left between them. Germline V gene data show CDR1 as SNHLY and CDR2 as FYNNEI. This CDR3 is built from 13 residues. CDR3 sequence reads: CASSWDTNYGYTF. The CDR3 DNA reads TGTGCCAGCAGCTGGGACACAAACTATGGCTACACCTTC.

This clonotype was counted many times. The rearrangement joins TRBV15 to TRBJ1-1, with a weak D call TRBD1 (6 bases). Germline V gene lookup returns CDR1 LNHNV and CDR2 YYDKDF (reference sequence). The CDR3 covers 15 residues. Trimming removed 0 bases from V and 0 bases from J, with 8 bases in between. CDR3 residues: CATSREKGVNTEAFF. The CDR3 DNA reads TGTGCCACCAGCAGAGAAAAGGGGGTGAACACTGAAGCTTTCTTT.

This clonotype was observed many times. The CDR3 region has the DNA TGTGCCAGCAGCTCGGGTGGTCTAGCGGGGGACGGGACCCAGTACTTC. As protein: CASSSGGLAGDGTQYF. This chain joins TRBV7-8 and TRBJ2-5; 10 nucleotides agree with TRBD2. Germline trimming cut 4 bases from V and 7 bases from J; bases unmatched to any gene: 12. Per the germline V gene, CDR1 is SGHVS and CDR2 is FQNEAQ. The CDR3 has 16 amino acids.

This clonotype came up many times. CDR3: CASSGGPGTGNYGYTF. In nucleotides, the CDR3 is TGTGCCAGCAGTGGGGGGCCCGGGACAGGGAACTATGGCTACACCTTC. The gene calls are TRBV28 and TRBJ1-2; 9 bases line up with TRBD1. Trimming took 5 bases from V and 2 from J; bases not matched to a gene: 9. This CDR3 has 16 residues. Germline CDR1 MDHEN, CDR2 SYDVKM.

V is TRBV4-3 and J is TRBJ2-2; weak D call: TRBD1 (5 bases). The germline V gene encodes CDR1 LGHNA and CDR2 YSLEER. The CDR3 totals 17 residues. Trimming cost V 1 base and J 3 bases, with 15 bases left between them. CDR3 sequence reads: CASSQGTPQIYTGELFF. The CDR3 region has the DNA TGCGCCAGCAGCCAAGGGACACCACAAATTTACACCGGGGAGCTGTTTTTT.

This clonotype has just a few counts. V is TRBV7-9 and J is TRBJ2-5, with D tentatively TRBD1 or TRBD2 (5 bases each). CDR1 and CDR2 from the germline V gene are SEHNR and FQNEAQ (reference sequence). Trimming cost V 4 bases and J 1 base, with 13 bases left between them. CDR3 length: 15 amino acids. CDR3 sequence reads: CASSYRGSSQETQYF. CDR3 in DNA: TGTGCCAGCAGCTACCGGGGCAGTTCCCAAGAGACCCAGTACTTC. The variable domain in full, with the rest retrieved from reference TRBV7-9 and TRBJ2-5, is DTGVSQNPRHKITKRGQNVTFRCDPISEHNRLYWYRQTLGQGPEFLTYFQNEAQLEKSRLLSDRFSAERPKGSFSTLEIQRTEQGDSAMYLCASSYRGSSQETQYFGPGTRLLVL.

The chain combines TRBV15 with TRBJ1-1; a weak D match, TRBD1 (6 bases). From germline, CDR1 is LNHNV and CDR2 YYDKDF (reference sequence). Trimming left V 1 base short and J 3 bases short, with 9 bases between. This CDR3 is built from 14 residues. The CDR3 nucleotides read TGTGCCACCAGCAGAGTTGAGGGGGACACTGAAGCTTTCTTT. It specifies CATSRVEGDTEAFF.

This clonotype was picked up many times. This chain joins TRBV12-3 or TRBV12-4 and TRBJ2-5, with 9 bases aligning to TRBD2. Trimming took 6 bases from V and 5 from J; bases not matched to a gene: 7. This CDR3 spans 14 amino acids. CDR3 sequence reads: CASSSRGGAETQYF. In DNA form, the CDR3 reads TGTGCCAGCAGCTCCCGCGGGGGGGCCGAGACCCAGTACTTC.

Note on this clonotype: In this CDR3 the conserved last residue, phenylalanine or tryptophan, is missing, so a read error is likely. The chain joins TRBV6-1 to TRBJ1-3, with unresolved D. The V and J ends lost 6 bases and 0 bases respectively, with 12 bases between them. Germline V gene sequence: CDR1 MNHNS, CDR2 SASEGT. The CDR3 covers 15 residues. The CDR3 DNA reads as TGTGCCAGCAGCCCCACTCGGGCCTCTGGAAACACCATATATTAT. Amino acids: CASSPTRASGNTIYY.

The sample holds a few counts of this clonotype. This sequence joins TRBV28 and TRBJ1-2; D unresolved. The germline CDR1 and CDR2 sequences are MDHEN and SYDVKM. The CDR3 contains 17 residues. Between the trimmed V and J ends, which lost 0 bases and 4 bases, there was a span of 18 bases. The CDR3 spells CASSLWVGVRRSYGYTF. The CDR3, as DNA: TGTGCCAGCAGTTTATGGGTTGGGGTGCGCAGAAGCTATGGCTACACCTTC.

This chain joins TRBV12-3 or TRBV12-4 and TRBJ1-2; no clear D. V gave up 1 base and J gave up 2 bases, with 11 bases separating them. The CDR3 is made up of 15 amino acids. CDR3 coding DNA: TGTGCCAGCAGTTTAGACCGGCCGCGGAACTATGGCTACACCTTC. Its protein product is CASSLDRPRNYGYTF.